What follows is one TCR beta chain and its context. The antigen is not known. 60 Vbeta and 13 Jbeta primers were used in PCR. Sequenced by immunoSEQ multiplex PCR; TCRdb stores in-frame clones only, minus some. The repertoire holds 150,000 to 200,000 clones, with 81% as singletons. This entry belongs to a study of cytomegalovirus exposure and HLA in healthy donors. Study overall: An analysis done earlier identified some 120 million unique TCR beta sequences from 190 million or so T cells. General observations from the study: The dataset shows that most TCR sequences were rare, while some public TCRs occurred in many donors. Within a later analysis, the majority of CMV-associated TCR beta chains appeared HLA-restricted.

Deletions cut 0 bases from V and 0 bases from J, with 6 bases between. The germline V gene encodes CDR1 MNHNS and CDR2 SASEGT. The CDR3 is 15 amino acids. The TCR sequence derives from a woman younger than 35 in good health and CMV-seronegative. Specimen: PBMCs. The chain uses TRBV6-1 and TRBJ1-5; no reliable D call. The CDR3 sequence: CASSEASGSNQPQHF. CDR3 sequence (DNA): TGTGCCAGCAGTGAAGCTTCAGGTAGCAATCAGCCCCAGCATTTT.